This T cell receptor (beta chain) was retrieved from a study of T cells in Graves' hyperthyroidism and ophthalmopathy. CDR3 length equals 15 residues. Germline V gives CDR1 LGHNA, CDR2 YNFKEQ. The V and J ends lost 0 bases and 9 bases respectively, with 12 bases between them. This clonotype was seen a handful of times. The antigen is unknown. Findings and caveats of the study: Most clonotypes that expanded in the thyroid above 0.001 also showed up in blood.

The CDR3 regions of TCR beta were amplified from RNA transcripts. Primed by the HTBI set, a first-round RT-PCR was run on the TCR CDR3. TCRdb used MiXCR to reprocess the multiplex PCR reads, holding one entry per CDR3 protein. Of around 450,000 distinct CDR3 sequences in the sample, roughly an eighth are singletons; the top ten hold about 5%. V gene TRBV4-2 combines with J gene TRBJ1-6, with D perhaps TRBD1 (5 bases). The specimen was blood. The receptor's source is a woman between 18 and 30 years old with Graves' hyperthyroidism. CDR3 residues: CASSQDMEGSSPLHF. CDR3 coding DNA: TGTGCCAGCAGCCAAGATATGGAGGGGAGTTCACCCCTCCACTTT.